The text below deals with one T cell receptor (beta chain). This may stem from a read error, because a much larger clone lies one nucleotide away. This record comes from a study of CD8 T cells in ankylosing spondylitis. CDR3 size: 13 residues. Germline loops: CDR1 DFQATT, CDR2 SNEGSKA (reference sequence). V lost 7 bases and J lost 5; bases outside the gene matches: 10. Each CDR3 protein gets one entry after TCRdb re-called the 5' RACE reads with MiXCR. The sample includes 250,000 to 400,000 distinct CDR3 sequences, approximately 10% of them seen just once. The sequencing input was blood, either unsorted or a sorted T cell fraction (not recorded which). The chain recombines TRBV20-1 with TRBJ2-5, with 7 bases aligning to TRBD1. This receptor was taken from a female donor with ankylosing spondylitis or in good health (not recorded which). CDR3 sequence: CSGRRTGRETQYF. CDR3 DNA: TGCAGTGGTAGGAGGACAGGTCGGGAGACCCAGTACTTC.